A selection of T cell receptor beta chains follows, all from one sample in a study of tumor and adjacent non-tumor tissue in lung cancer. MiXCR was run by TCRdb on the multiplex PCR reads, yielding one entry per CDR3 protein. The table lists more than 85,000 distinct CDR3 sequences, around two thirds of them singletons, with roughly 15% in the top ten. The sequenced sample was lung tumor tissue. The receptors come from a man between 65 and 85 years old with non-small cell lung cancer. Both conserved end residues are part of each CDR3. A D gene is named only where the DNA matches it firmly. Clone size is shown for a subset of rows, as once, few, many or a class of expanded clone.

d_call: .; cdr3_length: 13; v_call: TRBV29-1; j_call: TRBJ1-3; clone_size: many; cdr3_aa: CSVGSLSGNTIYF; cdr3_nt: TGCAGCGTTGGGTCGCTCTCTGGAAACACCATATATTTT
d_call: .; cdr3_length: 17; v_call: TRBV6-5; j_call: TRBJ1-1; clone_size: .; cdr3_aa: CASNYSCGGTSNTEAFF; cdr3_nt: TGTGCCAGCAATTACTCGTGTGGAGGGACGTCGAATACTGAAGCTTTCTTT
d_call: .; cdr3_length: 13; v_call: TRBV5-1; j_call: TRBJ1-6; clone_size: .; cdr3_aa: CASSLELDSPLHF; cdr3_nt: TGCGCCAGCAGCTTGGAATTGGATTCACCCCTCCACTTT
d_call: .; cdr3_length: 14; v_call: TRBV11-1; j_call: TRBJ2-5; clone_size: .; cdr3_aa: CTSTRCDPQETQYF; cdr3_nt: TGTACCAGCACCCGGTGTGATCCACAAGAGACCCAGTATTTC
d_call: TRBD1; cdr3_length: 16; v_call: TRBV19; j_call: TRBJ1-1; clone_size: .; cdr3_aa: CATKGAQGLSNTEAFF; cdr3_nt: TGTGCCACCAAGGGGGCGCAGGGCCTCTCGAACACTGAAGCTTTCTTT
d_call: TRBD1; cdr3_length: 13; v_call: TRBV19; j_call: TRBJ2-2; clone_size: .; cdr3_aa: CASSGTGAGELFF; cdr3_nt: TGTGCCAGTAGTGGAACAGGGGCCGGGGAGCTGTTTTTT
d_call: .; cdr3_length: 16; v_call: TRBV28; j_call: TRBJ2-4; clone_size: .; cdr3_aa: CVSRRSGTPAKNIQYF; cdr3_nt: TGTGTTAGCAGGCGTTCCGGGACTCCAGCCAAAAACATTCAGTACTTC
d_call: TRBD2; cdr3_length: 16; v_call: TRBV4-1; j_call: TRBJ2-3; clone_size: many; cdr3_aa: CASSQEVAGAGDTQYF; cdr3_nt: TGCGCCAGCAGCCAAGAGGTAGCGGGAGCGGGAGATACGCAGTATTTT
d_call: TRBD1; cdr3_length: 20; v_call: TRBV5-1; j_call: TRBJ2-1; clone_size: .; cdr3_aa: CASSLELRTGGFSGARIQFF; cdr3_nt: TGCGCCAGCAGCTTGGAACTCAGGACAGGGGGTTTTAGCGGGGCTCGCATCCAGTTCTTC
d_call: .; cdr3_length: 16; v_call: TRBV5-5; j_call: TRBJ1-3; clone_size: many; cdr3_aa: CASRIGRALSGNTIYF; cdr3_nt: TGTGCCAGCCGAATAGGCCGGGCACTATCTGGAAACACCATATATTTT
d_call: .; cdr3_length: 16; v_call: TRBV28; j_call: TRBJ2-5; clone_size: few; cdr3_aa: CASSALRAGSQETQYF; cdr3_nt: TGTGCCAGCAGTGCTCTACGCGCCGGCTCACAAGAGACCCAGTACTTC
d_call: .; cdr3_length: 13; v_call: TRBV6-1; j_call: TRBJ2-7; clone_size: once; cdr3_aa: CASSHIGACEQYF; cdr3_nt: TGTGCCAGCAGTCATATTGGGGCCTGCGAGCAGTACTTC
d_call: .; cdr3_length: 14; v_call: TRBV7-9; j_call: TRBJ2-3; clone_size: many; cdr3_aa: CASSGGLRTDTQYF; cdr3_nt: TGTGCCAGCAGCGGGGGACTCCGCACAGATACGCAGTATTTT
d_call: .; cdr3_length: 14; v_call: TRBV11-2; j_call: TRBJ2-7; clone_size: .; cdr3_aa: CASSLAGSTYEQCF; cdr3_nt: TGTGCCAGCAGCTTAGCAGGGAGCACCTACGAGCAGTGCTTC
d_call: .; cdr3_length: 15; v_call: TRBV11-2; j_call: TRBJ2-1; clone_size: .; cdr3_aa: CGSRTWTASYNEQFF; cdr3_nt: TGTGGCAGCAGGACCTGGACAGCCTCTTACAATGAGCAGTTCTTC
d_call: .; cdr3_length: 16; v_call: TRBV28; j_call: TRBJ2-5; clone_size: .; cdr3_aa: CASSFIAGGPGETQYF; cdr3_nt: TGTGCCAGCAGTTTCATCGCGGGTGGGCCAGGAGAGACCCAGTACTTC
d_call: .; cdr3_length: 14; v_call: TRBV7-9; j_call: TRBJ1-5; clone_size: .; cdr3_aa: CASSLGQANQPQHF; cdr3_nt: TGTGCCAGCAGCTTAGGGCAGGCAAATCAGCCCCAGCATTTT
d_call: .; cdr3_length: 15; v_call: TRBV19; j_call: TRBJ2-3; clone_size: .; cdr3_aa: CASRDPGLPGDTQYF; cdr3_nt: TGTGCCAGTAGGGACCCCGGGCTCCCGGGAGATACGCAGTATTTT
d_call: .; cdr3_length: 13; v_call: TRBV5-1; j_call: TRBJ2-5; clone_size: .; cdr3_aa: CASSLELEGTQYF; cdr3_nt: TGCGCCAGCAGCTTAGAGCTAGAGGGGACCCAGTACTTC
d_call: .; cdr3_length: 13; v_call: TRBV6-2/TRBV6-3; j_call: TRBJ2-7; clone_size: .; cdr3_aa: CVSSPGASYEQYF; cdr3_nt: TGTGTCAGCAGCCCCGGGGCCTCCTACGAGCAATACTTC
d_call: .; cdr3_length: 13; v_call: TRBV28; j_call: TRBJ1-2; clone_size: .; cdr3_aa: CASSLTGSNGYTF; cdr3_nt: TGTGCCAGCAGCCTTACAGGGTCAAATGGCTACACCTTC
d_call: .; cdr3_length: 13; v_call: TRBV12-3/TRBV12-4; j_call: TRBJ1-2; clone_size: .; cdr3_aa: CASNLRPTEGYTF; cdr3_nt: TGTGCCAGCAATCTCAGGCCAACTGAGGGCTACACCTTC
d_call: .; cdr3_length: 15; v_call: TRBV6-6; j_call: TRBJ2-1; clone_size: many; cdr3_aa: CASSPQVEWLDEQFF; cdr3_nt: TGTGCCAGCAGCCCTCAGGTAGAATGGTTGGATGAGCAGTTCTTC